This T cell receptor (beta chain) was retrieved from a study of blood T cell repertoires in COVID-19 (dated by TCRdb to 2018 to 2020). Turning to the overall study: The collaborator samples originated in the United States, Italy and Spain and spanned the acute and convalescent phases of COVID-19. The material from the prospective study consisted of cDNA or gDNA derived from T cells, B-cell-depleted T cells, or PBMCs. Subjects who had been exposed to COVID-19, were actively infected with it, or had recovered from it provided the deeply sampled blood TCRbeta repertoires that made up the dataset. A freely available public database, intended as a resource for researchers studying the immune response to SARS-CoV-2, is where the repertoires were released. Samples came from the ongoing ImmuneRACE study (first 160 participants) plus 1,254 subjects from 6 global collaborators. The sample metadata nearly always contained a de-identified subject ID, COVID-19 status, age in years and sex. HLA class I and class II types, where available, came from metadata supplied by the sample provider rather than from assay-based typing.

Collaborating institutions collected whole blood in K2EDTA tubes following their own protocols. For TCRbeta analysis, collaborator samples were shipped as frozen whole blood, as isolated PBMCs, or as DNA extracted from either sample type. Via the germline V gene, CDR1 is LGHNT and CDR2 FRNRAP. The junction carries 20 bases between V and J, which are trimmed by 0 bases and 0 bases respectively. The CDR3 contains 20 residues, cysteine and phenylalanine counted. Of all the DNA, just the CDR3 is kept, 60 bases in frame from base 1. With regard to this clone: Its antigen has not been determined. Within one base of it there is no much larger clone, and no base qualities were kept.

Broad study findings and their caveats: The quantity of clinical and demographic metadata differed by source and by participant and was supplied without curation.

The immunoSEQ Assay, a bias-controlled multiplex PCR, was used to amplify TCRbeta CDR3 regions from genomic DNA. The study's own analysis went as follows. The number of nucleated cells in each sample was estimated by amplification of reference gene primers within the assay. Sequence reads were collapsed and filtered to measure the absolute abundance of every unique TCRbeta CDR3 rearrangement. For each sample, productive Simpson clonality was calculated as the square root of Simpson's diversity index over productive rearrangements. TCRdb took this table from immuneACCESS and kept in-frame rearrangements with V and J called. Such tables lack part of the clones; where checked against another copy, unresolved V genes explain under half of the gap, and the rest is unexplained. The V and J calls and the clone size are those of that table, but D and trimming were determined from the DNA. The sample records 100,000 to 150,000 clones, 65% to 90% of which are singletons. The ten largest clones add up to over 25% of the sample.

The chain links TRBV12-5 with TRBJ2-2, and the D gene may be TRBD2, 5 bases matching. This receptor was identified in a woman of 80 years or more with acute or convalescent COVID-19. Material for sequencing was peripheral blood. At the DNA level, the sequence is TGTGCTAGTGGTTTGGTACGTGATCCAGCGGCTACTGCGAACACCGGGGAGCTGTTTTTT. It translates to CASGLVRDPAATANTGELFF. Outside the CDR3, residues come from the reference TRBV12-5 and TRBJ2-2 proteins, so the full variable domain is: DARVTQTPRHKVTEMGQEVTMRCQPILGHNTVFWYRQTMMQGLELLAYFRNRAPLDDSGMPKDRFSAEMPDATLATLKIQPSEPRDSAVYFCASGLVRDPAATANTGELFFGEGSRLTVL.